This T cell receptor (beta chain) was identified during a study of molecular identifiers for immune sequencing clone quantification. V was cut by 3 bases and J by 9 bases, with 14 bases left in between. Per germline, CDR1 MDHEN and CDR2 SYDVKM. The length of the CDR3 is 13 residues. TCRdb processed the PCR reads anew with MiXCR; each CDR3 protein has one entry. The table lists more than 35,000 distinct CDR3 sequences, 19% of them singletons. At least ten counts were recorded for this clonotype. The TCR was taken from a human donor in good health. Some libraries in this study had Jurkat cell RNA spiked in. Sequencing was done on a sample of naive CD8+ T cells from blood, with Jurkat cell RNA spiked in. As for subset: FACS-sorted CD8+CD4-CCR7+CD45RA+ naive T cells. The chain combines TRBV28 with TRBJ2-5, with D maybe TRBD2 (6 bases). The CDR3 is CASSLEGPQAQYF. The CDR3 DNA reads TGTGCCAGCAGTTTGGAGGGGCCCCAGGCCCAGTACTTC.